This TCR beta chain was observed in a study of follicular helper T cells after annual influenza vaccination. About the research overall: Some donors were sampled over the 2013-2014, 2014-2015 and 2015-2016 vaccinations.

The time point here: 2015-2016 season, 7 days after influenza vaccination. Vaccine contraindications, substance abuse, HIV/AIDS, active malignancy and active illness excluded donors. CDR1 KGHSH and CDR2 LQKENI come from the germline V gene. The CDR3 consists of 14 residues. Trimming removed 2 bases from V and 5 bases from J; junction bases left unmatched: 3. Repertoires were generated with immunoSEQ multiplex PCR, while TCRdb's copy carries only in-frame clones and drops some. The data show about 5,000 clones, with approximately 86% seen just once and roughly 1.2% held by the top ten. The TCR comes from an adult who received the influenza vaccine. The genes are TRBV18 and TRBJ1-1, with 9 bases aligning to TRBD1. The sample here was CXCR5+ CD38- circulating T follicular helper cells from blood, taken 7 days after influenza vaccination. Subset indicated: circulating Tfh, non-naive CD4+CXCR5+PD-1+ (ICOS+CD38+ or ICOS-CD38-). The CDR3 DNA is TGTGCCAGCTCACCAGCCGACAGGGGGACTGAAGCTTTCTTT. It yields the protein CASSPADRGTEAFF.